Listed below are T cell receptor beta chains from one sample, sequenced in a study of CD8 T cells in Susac syndrome. MiXCR was run by TCRdb on the immunoSEQ multiplex PCR reads, yielding one entry per CDR3 protein. The sample lists roughly 150,000 distinct CDR3 sequences, about 95% occurring once. Specimen: CD8+ T cells from PBMCs. The receptor set was obtained from a human donor with multiple sclerosis. Each CDR3 is given with its conserved first and last residue. D genes are given only for firm matches. Some rows have no size entry. The others give once, few or many, or a class for an expanded clone.

>TRBJ1-1|-|TRBD1|TRBV6-1
CASSTGQLNTEAFF
TGTGCCAGCAGTACGGGACAGCTGAACACTGAAGCTTTCTTT
>TRBJ1-2|-|-|TRBV19
CASSIGVPGFYGYTF
TGTGCCAGTAGTATCGGGGTCCCCGGATTCTATGGCTACACCTTC
>TRBJ1-3|-|TRBD1|TRBV29-1
CSAWTGENTIYF
TGCAGCGCTTGGACAGGAGAGAACACCATATATTTT
>TRBJ2-3|-|TRBD2|TRBV3-1
CASSQVGSGVIGDTQYF
TGTGCCAGCAGCCAAGTTGGTAGCGGGGTCATTGGAGATACGCAGTATTTT
>TRBJ1-1|-|-|TRBV7-6
CASSSRGKGGSTEAFF
TGTGCCAGCAGCTCACGAGGGAAGGGAGGGAGCACTGAAGCTTTCTTT
>TRBJ1-3|-|-|TRBV7-9
CASSPERTGNTIYF
TGTGCCAGCAGCCCGGAAAGAACAGGAAACACCATATATTTT
>TRBJ2-7|-|-|TRBV20-1
CSARDKAGASYEQYF
TGCAGTGCTAGAGATAAGGCAGGGGCATCCTACGAGCAGTACTTC
>TRBJ1-1|-|-|TRBV29-1
CSARGGVYTEAFF
TGCAGCGCCCGGGGAGGGGTTTACACTGAAGCTTTCTTT
>TRBJ2-5|once|TRBD2|TRBV11-2
CASSPLAAPGETQYF
TGTGCCAGCAGCCCACTAGCGGCGCCCGGAGAGACCCAGTACTTC
>TRBJ2-7|-|-|TRBV27
CASSLGAGRYEQYF
TGTGCCAGCAGTTTAGGGGCAGGGAGGTACGAGCAGTACTTC
>TRBJ2-1|-|-|TRBV12-3/TRBV12-4
CASSSPQVSSYNEQFF
TGTGCCAGCAGTTCCCCACAGGTCAGCTCCTACAATGAGCAGTTCTTC
>TRBJ2-3|-|TRBD1|TRBV7-9
CASSLVDRGPTDTQYF
TGTGCCAGCAGCTTAGTGGACAGGGGCCCCACAGATACGCAGTATTTT
>TRBJ2-7|-|TRBD1|TRBV29-1
CSVGDSDYEQYF
TGCAGCGTTGGGGACAGTGACTACGAGCAGTACTTC